A single sample gave rise to the 19 T cell receptor beta chains below, sequenced in a study of cytomegalovirus exposure and HLA in healthy donors. Clones were sequenced by immunoSEQ multiplex PCR, and TCRdb holds only the in-frame ones, with some missing. Of roughly 190,000 clones in the sample, about nine tenths were seen once. The sequenced material came from PBMCs. All receptors come from a man aged 25 to 40 in good health and CMV-seropositive.

The V gene is TRBV7-6, the J gene TRBJ2-1; D not resolved. The CDR3 loop spans 14 amino acids. The V end lost 4 bases, the J end lost 2 bases, and 9 bases lay between the germline ends. CDR1 is SGHVS and CDR2 is FNYEAQ in the germline V gene. CDR3 DNA: TGTGCCAGCAGCTCCTACGAAGCCTACAATGAGCAGTTCTTC. Translated: CASSSYEAYNEQFF.

The rearrangement joins TRBV19 to TRBJ1-2; D unclear. Per the germline V gene, CDR1 is LNHDA and CDR2 is SQIVND (reference sequence). The CDR3 loop spans 13 amino acids. V shed 10 bases and J shed 1 base, with 13 bases lying between them. CDR3: CATTEEGNYGYTF. CDR3 DNA sequence: TGTGCCACCACCGAGGAGGGTAACTATGGCTACACCTTC.

The V call is TRBV4-3, the J call TRBJ1-1; no definite D call. V lost 4 bases and J 0 bases, leaving 9 bases between the germline ends. In germline, CDR1 is LGHNA, CDR2 YSLEER. The CDR3 sequence is 14 residues long. The CDR3 DNA is TGCGCCAGCAGCCTAGAACAAATGAACACTGAAGCTTTCTTT. Translation: CASSLEQMNTEAFF.

The V call is TRBV7-9, the J call TRBJ2-2, with TRBD2 matching over 10 bases. The CDR3 runs to 16 residues. The trim removed 7 bases at V and 5 bases at J, leaving 10 bases unmatched. CDR1 and CDR2 from the germline V gene are SEHNR and FQNEAQ (reference sequence). The CDR3 region is CASMRLAGVGTGELFF. The CDR3 nucleotides are TGTGCCAGCATGAGGCTAGCGGGAGTCGGAACCGGGGAGCTGTTTTTT.

This clone showed up just a few times. The V gene is TRBV7-3, the J gene TRBJ2-1, with 9 bases fitting TRBD2. The CDR3 runs to 17 residues. V lost 5 bases to trimming and J lost 0 bases; unmatched junction nucleotides: 8. Germline-derived CDR1 and CDR2 are SGHTA and FQGTGA. CDR3 protein: CASSPAGGGSSYNEQFF. Here the CDR3 DNA reads TGTGCCAGCAGCCCCGCGGGAGGGGGGAGCTCCTACAATGAGCAGTTCTTC.

V usage is TRBV5-8 and J usage is TRBJ1-2; D unresolved. V lost 7 bases and J 7 bases, leaving 11 bases between the germline ends. Germline V gives CDR1 SGHTS, CDR2 YDEGEE. The CDR3 totals 11 residues. DNA of the CDR3: TGTGCCAGCGGCCGGGAGACTGGCTACACCTTC. Protein product: CASGRETGYTF.

The V gene is TRBV5-4, the J gene TRBJ2-7; D possibly uses TRBD1 or TRBD2 (6 bases each). V gave up 4 bases and J gave up 2 bases, with 19 bases separating them. From germline, CDR1 is SGHNT and CDR2 YYREEE (reference sequence). The CDR3 has 16 amino acids. CDR3 coding DNA: TGTGCCAGCAGCCCCACCCCACGGGGGCAAACCTACGAGCAGTACTTC. Translated, it gives CASSPTPRGQTYEQYF.

This rearrangement joins TRBV6-4 to TRBJ2-1, with D possibly being TRBD1 or TRBD2 (6 bases each). There are 13 residues in the CDR3. V gave up 0 bases and J gave up 9 bases, with 9 bases separating them. CDR1 is MRHNA, CDR2 SNTAGT, per germline. The CDR3 DNA follows: TGTGCCAGCAGTGACTCGGGGGGCCTTGAGCAGTTCTTC. Its translation: CASSDSGGLEQFF.

The genes are TRBV2 and TRBJ2-3, with 7 bases aligning to TRBD2. The CDR3 has 16 residues. V trimming: 4 bases; J trimming: 0 bases; junction bases outside the gene matches: 7. The germline gives CDR1 SNHLY, CDR2 FYNNEI. The CDR3 reads CASSVVGGVSTDTQYF. The CDR3 bases are TGTGCCAGCAGTGTTGTGGGAGGGGTCAGCACAGATACGCAGTATTTT.

V is TRBV5-6 and J is TRBJ1-5; 8 bases are a match to TRBD1. The CDR3 runs to 15 residues. Germline V gives CDR1 SGHDT, CDR2 YYEEEE. Trimming at V came to 10 bases and at J to 2 bases, leaving 11 bases not matched to a gene. DNA for the CDR3: TGTGCCCCCCCGCAGGGGGCGAACGGCAATCAGCCCCAGCATTTT. This gives the protein CAPPQGANGNQPQHF.

The chain carries TRBV6-1 and TRBJ2-3; TRBD1 matches at 10 bases. The CDR3 has 13 residues. The trim removed 6 bases at V and 4 bases at J, leaving 1 base unmatched. Germline V gene lookup returns CDR1 MNHNS and CDR2 SASEGT. In DNA, the CDR3 is TGTGCCAGCAGGACAGGGGGCGCAGATACGCAGTATTTT. Its translation is CASRTGGADTQYF.

This clone has only one observation. The V call is TRBV5-6, the J call TRBJ2-1; 13 bases are shared with TRBD2. This CDR3 region has 16 residues. The V gene's germline CDR1 is SGHDT and CDR2 YYEEEE. Losses at the gene ends were 4 bases for V and 4 bases for J; bases not matched to a gene: 5. In DNA form, the CDR3 reads TGTGCCAGCAGCCCGCCGGGACTAGCGGGGTACAATGAGCAGTTCTTC. It codes for CASSPPGLAGYNEQFF.

The chain joins TRBV6-5 to TRBJ2-7; TRBD1 agrees at 10 bases. Germline-derived CDR1 and CDR2 are MNHEY and SVGAGI. CDR3 length equals 16 residues. Trimming removed 0 bases from V and 2 bases from J; junction bases left unmatched: 4. As DNA, the CDR3 is TGTGCCAGCAGTTACTCTCGGGACAGGGGCACCTACGAGCAGTACTTC. It yields the protein CASSYSRDRGTYEQYF.

The V gene is TRBV28, the J gene TRBJ1-3, with 8 bases lining up with TRBD1. Unmatched junction bases numbered 8, after V lost 6 bases and J lost 4 bases. CDR3 length: 15 amino acids. Per germline, CDR1 MDHEN and CDR2 SYDVKM. The chain's CDR3 is CASSTDRGMGNTIYF. The CDR3 DNA is TGTGCCAGCAGCACAGACAGGGGAATGGGAAACACCATATATTTT.

V gene TRBV7-9 combines with J gene TRBJ2-7, with 8 nucleotides matching TRBD1. Germline V gene sequence: CDR1 SEHNR, CDR2 FQNEAQ (reference sequence). The CDR3 has 14 amino acids. After removal of 3 bases from V and 5 bases from J, the junction contained 6 bases not matched to a gene. CDR3 nucleotide sequence: TGTGCCAGCAGCTTCCCGGACAGGGTTAACGAGCAGTACTTC. It specifies CASSFPDRVNEQYF.

The chain is built from TRBV30 and TRBJ2-2, with D possibly TRBD1 on 6 matching bases. The CDR3 totals 14 residues. Germline CDR1 and CDR2: GTSNPN and SVGIG (reference sequence). The V gene lost 5 bases and the J gene lost 6 bases, with 16 bases spanning the gap. CDR3 DNA: TGTGCCTGGCAGTCTACAGGGCCGGCCGGGGAGCTGTTTTTT. Its translation is CAWQSTGPAGELFF.

Written as DNA, the CDR3 is TGTGCCAGCAGCTTAAGGCTGTACAATGAGCAGTTCTTC. This gives the protein CASSLRLYNEQFF. V gene TRBV5-6 combines with J gene TRBJ2-1, with D unclear. The germline V gene has CDR1 SGHDT and CDR2 YYEEEE. The length of the CDR3 is 13 residues. Trimming pared 2 bases from V and 4 bases from J, leaving 7 bases between.

The chain is built from TRBV6-5 and TRBJ1-3; D is unresolved. This CDR3 is 14 amino acids long. Trimming removed 6 bases at V and 4 bases at J, with 13 bases between. Germline CDR1 reads MNHEY; CDR2 reads SVGAGI. CDR3 bases: TGTGCCAGCAGCCTTGCTGTTCAAGGAAACACCATATATTTT. Protein: CASSLAVQGNTIYF.

A few counts support this clone. The chain employs TRBV6-1 and TRBJ2-7; D could derive from TRBD1 or TRBD2 (5 bases each). CDR1 and CDR2 from the germline V gene are MNHNS and SASEGT. The ends were cut back, 8 bases at V and 2 bases at J, with 19 bases in the middle. The CDR3 contains 15 residues. Here the CDR3 reads CASVTSGRRTYEQYF. The CDR3 region has the DNA TGTGCCAGCGTCACTTCGGGACGGAGAACCTACGAGCAGTACTTC.